What follows is one TCR beta chain and its context. Assay: immunoSEQ multiplex PCR; the TCRdb copy retains only in-frame clones and omits some. The sample includes 15,000 to 20,000 clones, around 81% of them seen just once. Trimming pared 3 bases from V and 0 bases from J, leaving 17 bases between. Germline CDR1 is SGHDT and CDR2 is YYEEEE. The CDR3 has 17 residues. The time point: peripheral blood 6 weeks after treatment start. Each patient supplied 1 to 8 pretreatment and on-treatment samples. This specimen belongs to a study of PD-L1 blockade in urothelial cancer. The overall study: Atezolizumab (1,200 mg intravenously every 3 weeks) began around 2014 for patients. Among blood samples, the median T cell count was about 130,000.

The source was PBMCs, collected around atezolizumab (anti-PD-L1) treatment. The receptor comes from a man in his fifties or sixties with urothelial cancer. The rearrangement joins TRBV5-6 to TRBJ2-3; tentatively, D is TRBD2 (6 bases). The CDR3 nucleotides read TGTGCCAGCAGCTGGAGGGGACTTCCCCCCAGCACAGATACGCAGTATTTT. Protein sequence: CASSWRGLPPSTDTQYF.